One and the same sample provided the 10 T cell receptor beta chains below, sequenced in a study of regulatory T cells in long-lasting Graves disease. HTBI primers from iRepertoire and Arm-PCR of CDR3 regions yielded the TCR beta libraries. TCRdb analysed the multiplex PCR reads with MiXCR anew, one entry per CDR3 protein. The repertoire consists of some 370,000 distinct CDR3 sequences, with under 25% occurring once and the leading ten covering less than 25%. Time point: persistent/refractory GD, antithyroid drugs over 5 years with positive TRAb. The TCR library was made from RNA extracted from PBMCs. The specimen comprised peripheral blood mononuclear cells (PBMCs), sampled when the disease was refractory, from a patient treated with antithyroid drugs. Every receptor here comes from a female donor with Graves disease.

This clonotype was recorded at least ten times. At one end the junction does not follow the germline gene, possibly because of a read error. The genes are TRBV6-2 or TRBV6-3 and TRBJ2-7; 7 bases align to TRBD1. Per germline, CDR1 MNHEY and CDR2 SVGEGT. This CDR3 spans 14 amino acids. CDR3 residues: CASSYGGQLYEKYF. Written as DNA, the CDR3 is TGTGCCAGCAGTTACGGGGGACAGCTGTACGAGAAGTACTTC.

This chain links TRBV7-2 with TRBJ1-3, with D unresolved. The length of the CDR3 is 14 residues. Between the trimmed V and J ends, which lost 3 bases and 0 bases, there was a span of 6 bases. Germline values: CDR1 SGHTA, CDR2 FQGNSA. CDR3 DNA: TGTGCCAGCAGCTTCGTTGACTCTGGAAACACCATATATTTT. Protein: CASSFVDSGNTIYF.

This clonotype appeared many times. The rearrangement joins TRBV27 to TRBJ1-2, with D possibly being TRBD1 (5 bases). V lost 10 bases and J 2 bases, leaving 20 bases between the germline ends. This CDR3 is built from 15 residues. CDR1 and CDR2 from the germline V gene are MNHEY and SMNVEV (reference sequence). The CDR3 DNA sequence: TGTGCCACCCACCCAGGGCGACGGCACAACTATGGCTACACCTTC. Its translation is CATHPGRRHNYGYTF.

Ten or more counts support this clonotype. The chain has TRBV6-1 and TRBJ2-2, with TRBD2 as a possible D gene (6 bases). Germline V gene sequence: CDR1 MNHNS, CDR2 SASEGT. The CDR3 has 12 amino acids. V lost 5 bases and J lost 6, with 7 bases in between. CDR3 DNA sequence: TGTGCCAGCAGTCGGGAGTCCGGGGAGCTGTTTTTT. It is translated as CASSRESGELFF.

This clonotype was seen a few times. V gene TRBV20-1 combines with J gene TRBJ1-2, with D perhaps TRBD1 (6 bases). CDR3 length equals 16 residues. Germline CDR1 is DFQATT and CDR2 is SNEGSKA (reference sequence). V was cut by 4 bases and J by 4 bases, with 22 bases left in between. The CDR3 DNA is TGCAGTGCTAAGGCTGCCTCAAACAGGGTTAGCTATGGCTACACCTTC. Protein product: CSAKAASNRVSYGYTF.

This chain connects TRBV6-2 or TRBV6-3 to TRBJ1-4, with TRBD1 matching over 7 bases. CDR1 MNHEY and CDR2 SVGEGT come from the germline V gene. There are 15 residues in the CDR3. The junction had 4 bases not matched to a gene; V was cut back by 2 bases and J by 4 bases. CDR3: CASSYGTGVNEKLFF. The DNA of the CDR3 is TGTGCCAGCAGTTACGGTACAGGGGTTAATGAAAAACTGTTTTTT.

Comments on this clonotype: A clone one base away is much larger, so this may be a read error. In DNA, the CDR3 is TGTGCCAGCAAAAGACAGCAAGACTATGGCTACACCTTC. Residues: CASKRQQDYGYTF. The chain is built from TRBV6-1 and TRBJ1-2; possibly TRBD1 for D (5 bases). The CDR3 sequence is 13 residues long. Trimming left V 7 bases short and J 3 bases short, with 12 bases between. Germline V gene sequence: CDR1 MNHNS, CDR2 SASEGT.

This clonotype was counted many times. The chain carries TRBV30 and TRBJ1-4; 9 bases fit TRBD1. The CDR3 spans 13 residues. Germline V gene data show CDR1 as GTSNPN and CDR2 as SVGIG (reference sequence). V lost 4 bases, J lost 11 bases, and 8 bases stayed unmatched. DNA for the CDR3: TGTGCCTGGACCTCCGGGACAGGGAGGAAACTGTTTTTT. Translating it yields CAWTSGTGRKLFF.

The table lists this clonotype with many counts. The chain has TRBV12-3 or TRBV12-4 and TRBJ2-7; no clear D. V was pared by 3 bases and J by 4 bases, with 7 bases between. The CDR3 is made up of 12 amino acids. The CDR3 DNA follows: TGTGCCAGCAGTTTTGTTTCTTACGAGCAGTACTTC. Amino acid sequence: CASSFVSYEQYF.

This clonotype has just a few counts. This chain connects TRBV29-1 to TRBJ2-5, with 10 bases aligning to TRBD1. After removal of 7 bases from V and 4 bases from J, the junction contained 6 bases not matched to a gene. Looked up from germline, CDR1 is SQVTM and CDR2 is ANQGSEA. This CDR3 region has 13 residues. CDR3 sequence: CSALRTGGETQYF. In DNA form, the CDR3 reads TGCAGCGCCCTCAGGACAGGGGGAGAGACCCAGTACTTC.